This note documents a single T cell receptor (beta chain) sequence. It has no known antigen specificity. No base quality information exists; no much larger clone differs at one position. This sample is drawn from a study of blood T cell repertoires in COVID-19 (dated by TCRdb to the early 2020s). A note on the overall study: Samples covering the acute and convalescent phases of COVID-19 were provided by collaborators in the United States, Italy and Spain. The material from the prospective study consisted of cDNA or gDNA derived from T cells, B-cell-depleted T cells, or PBMCs. The dataset comprised deeply sampled blood TCRbeta repertoires from subjects exposed to, actively infected with, or recovered from COVID-19. The repertoires were released in a freely available public database meant as a resource for research on the immune response to SARS-CoV-2. Samples were obtained from the ongoing ImmuneRACE study (first 160 participants) and from over 1,000 subjects provided by 6 global collaborators. The sample metadata nearly always contained a de-identified subject ID, COVID-19 status, age in years and sex. Where available, HLA class I and class II types were obtained from metadata supplied by the sample provider rather than from assay-based typing. General conclusions and limits of the study: Clinical and demographic metadata were provided uncurated, with the amount varying by source and participant.

In Seattle, one collaborating source enrolled patients while the infection was active and tracked those patients longitudinally over the course of disease. The collaborating institutions used their own protocols to collect whole blood in K2EDTA tubes. For TCRbeta analysis, collaborators shipped samples as frozen whole blood, isolated PBMCs, or DNA extracted from either of those sample types. The CDR3 holds 12 amino acids from the cysteine to the phenylalanine. Of all the DNA, just the CDR3 is kept, 36 bases in frame from base 1. V loses 10 bases at its end and J loses 7 bases; junction bases beyond the gene matches: 7. From a lookup of the germline V gene (reference sequence), CDR1 and CDR2 are LNHDA and SQIVND. TCRbeta CDR3 regions were amplified from genomic DNA by means of the immunoSEQ Assay, a bias-controlled multiplex PCR. Concerning the study's data processing: Nucleated cell counts per sample were estimated from amplification of reference gene primers within the assay. To quantify the absolute abundance of each unique TCRbeta CDR3 rearrangement, sequence reads were collapsed and filtered. For each sample, productive Simpson clonality was calculated as the square root of Simpson's diversity index across productive rearrangements. The source is immuneACCESS, and TCRdb retained only in-frame sequences with V and J called. Part of the clones is not carried over; for the studies checked, unresolved V genes explain less than half of this, and the remainder is unexplained. V and J calls and clone size come straight from that table; D and trimming were deduced from the DNA. Here the sample has 220,000 or so clones; about 94% occur a single time. The ten largest make up about 0.8% of the sample.

The sample taken for sequencing was peripheral blood. The receptor was derived from a man aged 60 to 75 with COVID-19, enrolled during active disease. The sequence joins TRBV19 to TRBJ2-1, with 7 middle bases fitting TRBD2. The DNA is as follows: TGTGCCACCGGGAGGTGGCGGAATGAGCAGTTCTTC. The translation is CATGRWRNEQFF.